This T cell receptor (beta chain) was captured in a study of PD-L1 blockade in urothelial cancer. Some clones are missing from TCRdb's copy, which holds only in-frame ones; the method was immunoSEQ multiplex PCR. The sample includes over 65,000 clones, 84% of them seen just once. The ends lost 7 bases at V and 1 base at J; junction bases unmatched: 10. The CDR3 has 17 residues. Germline assignment: CDR1 MDHEN and CDR2 SYDVKM. Here the sequenced sample was PBMCs, taken around atezolizumab (anti-PD-L1) treatment. V and J are TRBV28 and TRBJ2-5; 12 positions agree with TRBD2. This sequence originates from a man aged 70-80 years with urothelial cancer. For the CDR3, the DNA is TGTGCCAGCACCGAGGGACTAGCGGGCGGCTTCCAAGAGACCCAGTACTTC. Encoded protein: CASTEGLAGGFQETQYF.